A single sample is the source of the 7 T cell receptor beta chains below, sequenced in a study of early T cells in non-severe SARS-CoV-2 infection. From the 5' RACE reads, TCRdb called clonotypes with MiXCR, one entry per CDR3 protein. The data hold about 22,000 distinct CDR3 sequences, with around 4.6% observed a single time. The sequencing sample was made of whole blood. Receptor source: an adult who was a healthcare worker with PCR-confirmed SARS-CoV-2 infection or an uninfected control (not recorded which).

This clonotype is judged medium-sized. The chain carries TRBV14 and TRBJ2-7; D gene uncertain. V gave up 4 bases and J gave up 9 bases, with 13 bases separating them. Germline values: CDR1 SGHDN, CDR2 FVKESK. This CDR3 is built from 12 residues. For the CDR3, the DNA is TGTGCCAGCAGCCTCAGAACGAGTGGGCAGTACTTC. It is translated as CASSLRTSGQYF.

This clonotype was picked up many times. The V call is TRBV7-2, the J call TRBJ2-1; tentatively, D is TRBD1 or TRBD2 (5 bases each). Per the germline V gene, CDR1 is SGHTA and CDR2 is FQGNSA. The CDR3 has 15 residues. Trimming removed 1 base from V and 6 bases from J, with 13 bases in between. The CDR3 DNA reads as TGTGCCAGCAGCTTAGAGGGGACCCACGGCAATGAGCAGTTCTTC. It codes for CASSLEGTHGNEQFF.

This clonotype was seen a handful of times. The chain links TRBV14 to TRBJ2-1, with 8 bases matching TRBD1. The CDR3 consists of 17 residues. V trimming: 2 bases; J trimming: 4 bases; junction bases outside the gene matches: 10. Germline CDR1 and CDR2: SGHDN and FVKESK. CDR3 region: CASSQLTDRGGYNEQFF. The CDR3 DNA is TGTGCCAGCAGCCAATTAACCGACAGGGGCGGGTACAATGAGCAGTTCTTC.

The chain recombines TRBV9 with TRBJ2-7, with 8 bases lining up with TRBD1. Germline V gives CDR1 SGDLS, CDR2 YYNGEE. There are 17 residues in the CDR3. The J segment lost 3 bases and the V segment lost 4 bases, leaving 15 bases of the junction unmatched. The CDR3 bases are TGTGCCAGCAGCCCTCCTGGACAGGGCCGTTTAAGCTACGAGCAGTACTTC. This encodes CASSPPGQGRLSYEQYF.

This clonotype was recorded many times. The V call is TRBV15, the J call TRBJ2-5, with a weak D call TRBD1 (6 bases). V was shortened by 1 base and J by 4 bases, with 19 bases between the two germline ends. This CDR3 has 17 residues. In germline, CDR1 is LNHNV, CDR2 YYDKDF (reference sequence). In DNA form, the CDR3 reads TGTGCCACCAGCAGAGTCCCGGGACACCAAACCGGAGAGACCCAGTACTTC. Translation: CATSRVPGHQTGETQYF.

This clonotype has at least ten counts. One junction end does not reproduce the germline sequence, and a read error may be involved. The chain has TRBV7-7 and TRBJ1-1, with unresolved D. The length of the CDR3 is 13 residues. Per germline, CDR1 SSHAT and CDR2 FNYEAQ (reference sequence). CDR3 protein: CASSLSKNTEAFF. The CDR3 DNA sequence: TGTGCTAGCAGCCTGTCCAAGAACACTGAAGCTTTCTTT.

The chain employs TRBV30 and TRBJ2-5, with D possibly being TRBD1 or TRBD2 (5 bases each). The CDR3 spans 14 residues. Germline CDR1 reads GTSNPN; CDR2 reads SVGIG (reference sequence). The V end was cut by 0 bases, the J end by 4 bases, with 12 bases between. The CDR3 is CAWSVLEGRETQYF. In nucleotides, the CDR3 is TGTGCCTGGAGTGTACTAGAGGGGAGAGAGACCCAGTACTTC.